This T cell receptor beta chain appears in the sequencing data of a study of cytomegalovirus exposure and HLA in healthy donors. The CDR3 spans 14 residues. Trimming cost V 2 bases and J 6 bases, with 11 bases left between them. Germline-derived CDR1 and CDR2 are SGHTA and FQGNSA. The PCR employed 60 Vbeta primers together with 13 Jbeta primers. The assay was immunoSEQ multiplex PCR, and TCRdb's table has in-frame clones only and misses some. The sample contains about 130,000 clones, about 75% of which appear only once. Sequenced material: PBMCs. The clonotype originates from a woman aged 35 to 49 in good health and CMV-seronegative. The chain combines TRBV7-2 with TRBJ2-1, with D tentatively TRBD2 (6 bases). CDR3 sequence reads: CASSLQDYRNEQFF. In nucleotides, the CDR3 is TGTGCCAGCAGCTTACAGGACTACCGCAATGAGCAGTTCTTC.